Listed below are T cell receptor beta chains from one sample, sequenced in a study of identical twins. TCRdb called the 5' RACE reads again in MiXCR, with one record for every CDR3 protein. The table has 500,000 or so distinct CDR3 sequences, 12% to 15% seen once; the top ten hold over 0.5%. This sample also appeared in a second study, on yellow fever vaccine responses in identical twins.

Source material: CD4+ T cells sorted from blood. The receptors originated from a woman aged 18-29 years in good health. CDR3s include the opening cysteine and the closing phenylalanine or tryptophan. Fields, in order: V gene, D gene, clone size, J gene, CDR3 DNA, CDR3 protein. The D gene is left open where the match is weak. Clone size is stated in some rows and not others, as once, few, many or a class when expanded.

TRBV19	NA	few	TRBJ2-4	TGTGCCAGTAGTCCCGTGATGTCCAAAAACATTCAGTACTTC	CASSPVMSKNIQYF
TRBV20-1	NA	few	TRBJ1-4	TGCAGTGCTAGAATGGGGGGACCGCAACTTTGGGAAAAACTGTTTTTT	CSARMGGPQLWEKLFF
TRBV7-9	NA	many	TRBJ2-7	TGTGCCAGCAGCTTAGTCGGCAGCCACTACGAGCAGTACTTC	CASSLVGSHYEQYF
TRBV5-1	NA	NA	TRBJ1-6	TGCGCCAGCAGCTTGGGTTCAGGAAATAATTCACCCCTCCACTTT	CASSLGSGNNSPLHF
TRBV12-3/TRBV12-4	TRBD1	many	TRBJ2-7	TGTGCCAGCAGTTTGTCGGGGACAGCCTACGAGCAGTACTTC	CASSLSGTAYEQYF
TRBV6-5	TRBD2	NA	TRBJ2-3	TGTGCCAGCAGTTCCCTAGCGGGTCTGGGAGATACGCAGTATTTT	CASSSLAGLGDTQYF
TRBV6-5	TRBD2	NA	TRBJ2-1	TGTGCCAGCAGTTACTCGGGGGTCCCTAGCGGGAGGGCGTGGAATGAGCAGTTCTTC	CASSYSGVPSGRAWNEQFF
TRBV28	TRBD2	NA	TRBJ2-5	TGTGCCAGCAGTTCGCCTAGCGGGGGCCAAGAGACCCAGTACTTC	CASSSPSGGQETQYF
TRBV6-2/TRBV6-3	TRBD1	NA	TRBJ2-1	TGTGCCTCGGGACAGGCATACAATGAGCAGTTCTTC	CASGQAYNEQFF
TRBV6-6	TRBD1	many	TRBJ2-7	TGTGCCAGCAGACGGGACAGCACCTACGAGCAGTACTTC	CASRRDSTYEQYF
TRBV12-3/TRBV12-4	NA	NA	TRBJ2-5	TGTGCCAGCAGTTCGCGAGGGGCGCTTGGGACCCAGTACTTC	CASSSRGALGTQYF
TRBV20-1	NA	few	TRBJ2-1	TGCAGTGCTGAGAAACTAGCTACTGCCTACAATGAGCAGTTCTTC	CSAEKLATAYNEQFF
TRBV7-9	TRBD1	few	TRBJ1-6	TGTGCCAGCAGCCCGGACAGGGGGCCTAATTCACCCCTCCACTTT	CASSPDRGPNSPLHF